This T cell receptor beta chain originates from a study of identical twins. TCRdb recomputed calls from the 5' RACE reads with MiXCR, one row per CDR3 protein. Among 1.5 million to 2 million distinct CDR3 sequences listed, under 35% were seen once. Donors uniformly comprised healthy Caucasians. V lost 5 bases to trimming and J lost 5 bases, with 16 bases between them. Looked up from germline, CDR1 is MNHEY and CDR2 is SVGAGI. The CDR3 sequence is 14 residues long. Whole-study findings and limits: Cross-sectional statistics underpinned the conclusions; the same donors were not followed. Where beta out-of-frame sequences were concerned, excess twin sharing was weaker.

As regards this clonotype: Its antigen remains unidentified.

This TCR was sampled from a newborn girl in good health. V and J are TRBV6-5 and TRBJ2-7; tentatively, D is TRBD1 (5 bases). Input material: cord blood. CDR3: CASSPGLWRDEQYF. The CDR3, as DNA: TGTGCCAGCAGTCCAGGGTTGTGGCGAGACGAGCAGTACTTC.